Below are 20 T cell receptor beta chains sequenced from a single sample in a study of blood T cell repertoires in COVID-19. This table comes from immunoSEQ multiplex PCR, and its TCRdb copy is limited to in-frame clones, with some not included. The table lists over 150,000 clones, 75% to 90% of them singletons. Sample: peripheral blood. These receptor sequences come from a woman aged 55 to 70 with acute or convalescent COVID-19.

This clone was counted between two and nine times. A read error may account for a junction end that differs from germline. The CDR3 spells CASGFGGGSSYEQYF. The CDR3 DNA is TGCGCCAGCGGCTTCGGTGGGGGGAGCTCCTACGAGCAGTACTTC. The chain joins TRBV5-1 to TRBJ2-7; tentative D call: TRBD2 (6 bases). CDR1 is SGHRS and CDR2 is YFSETQ in the germline V gene. This CDR3 has 15 amino acids.

The CDR3 DNA is TGCGCCAGCAGCTTCAGCGGGGGGGCGGATACGCAGTATTTT. Translated, it gives CASSFSGGADTQYF. V usage is TRBV5-1 and J usage is TRBJ2-3; 10 bases line up with TRBD2. V lost 2 bases to trimming and J lost 6 bases; unmatched junction nucleotides: 3. This CDR3 comprises 14 residues. Germline V gene data show CDR1 as SGHRS and CDR2 as YFSETQ. The full variable domain, with the rest looked up from reference TRBV5-1 and TRBJ2-3, is KAGVTQTPRYLIKTRGQQVTLSCSPISGHRSVSWYQQTPGQGLQFLFEYFSETQRNKGNFPGRFSGRQFSNSRSEMNVSTLELGDSALYLCASSFSGGADTQYFGPGTRLTVL.

The chain uses TRBV5-6 and TRBJ1-1; D possibly corresponds to TRBD1 (5 bases). CDR1 is SGHDT, CDR2 YYEEEE, per germline. Trimming removed 6 bases at V and 4 bases at J, with 16 bases between. The CDR3 sequence is 14 residues long. CDR3 in amino acids: CASIITGLTTEAFF. In DNA, the CDR3 is TGTGCCAGCATCATAACAGGCCTTACCACTGAAGCTTTCTTT.

The chain's CDR3 is CASTRDRAGPGYTF. The CDR3 DNA sequence: TGTGCCAGCACTAGGGACAGGGCTGGACCTGGCTACACCTTC. The chain joins TRBV6-5 to TRBJ1-2; 9 nucleotides line up with TRBD1. CDR3 size: 14 residues. The V gene's germline CDR1 is MNHEY and CDR2 SVGAGI. The V segment lost 7 bases and the J segment 7 bases; nucleotides outside the gene matches: 10.

V is TRBV5-4 and J is TRBJ1-1; a possible D gene is TRBD1 (6 bases). The CDR3 contains 15 residues. With 5 bases removed from V and 1 base from J, the gap between germline ends came to 15 bases. From germline, CDR1 is SGHNT and CDR2 YYREEE (reference sequence). This CDR3 is CASSPSSGENTEAFF. The DNA of the CDR3 is TGTGCCAGCAGTCCAAGTTCAGGGGAGAACACTGAAGCTTTCTTT.

This clone has a handful of counts. The rearrangement joins TRBV5-1 to TRBJ1-5; no clear D gene. The CDR3 runs 13 residues. The V gene's germline CDR1 is SGHRS and CDR2 YFSETQ. Trimming took 4 bases from V and 0 from J, leaving 5 bases between them. For the CDR3, the DNA is TGCGCCAGCAGCCCTACTAGCAATCAGCCCCAGCATTTT. It yields the protein CASSPTSNQPQHF.

The gene calls are TRBV9 and TRBJ2-3; D perhaps matches TRBD2 (5 bases). The V end lost 0 bases, the J end lost 0 bases, and 11 bases lay between the germline ends. Germline CDR1 is SGDLS and CDR2 is YYNGEE. The CDR3 contains 16 residues. The CDR3 loop is CASSVAGWSSTDTQYF. The CDR3 DNA is TGTGCCAGCAGCGTAGCGGGGTGGAGTAGCACAGATACGCAGTATTTT.

This rearrangement joins TRBV18 to TRBJ2-3, with D possibly TRBD1 on 6 matching bases. This CDR3 region has 14 residues. V lost 0 bases, J lost 4 bases, and 8 bases lay in between. Germline V gene sequence: CDR1 KGHSH, CDR2 LQKENI. CDR3 in DNA: TGTGCCAGCTCACCACCCCCAGGGGCAGATACGCAGTATTTT. It is translated as CASSPPPGADTQYF. The whole variable domain, filled in from reference TRBV18 and TRBJ2-3, reads NAGVMQNPRHLVRRRGQEARLRCSPMKGHSHVYWYRQLPEEGLKFMVYLQKENIIDESGMPKERFSAEFPKEGPSILRIQQVVRGDSAAYFCASSPPPGADTQYFGPGTRLTVL.

The chain has TRBV3-1 (or the pseudogene TRBV3-2) and TRBJ2-2; the D gene is possibly TRBD2 (5 bases). The CDR3 runs 13 residues. V was clipped by 6 bases and J by 6 bases, with 11 bases between them. CDR1 and CDR2 from the germline V gene are LGHDT and YNNKEL (reference sequence). The CDR3 loop reads CASSGRWSGELFF. Here the CDR3 DNA reads TGTGCCAGCAGTGGGAGATGGTCCGGGGAGCTGTTTTTT.

This clone was counted at least ten times. The chain has TRBV5-4 and TRBJ2-5; no firm D call. Germline-derived CDR1 and CDR2 are SGHNT and YYREEE (reference sequence). The CDR3 runs to 15 residues. The V gene lost 0 bases and the J gene lost 0 bases, with 9 bases spanning the gap. This CDR3 is CASSLGLLDQETQYF. The CDR3 nucleotides are TGTGCCAGCAGCTTGGGACTTCTGGACCAAGAGACCCAGTACTTC.

This clone was found once. The chain joins TRBV28 to TRBJ2-3, with a weak D call TRBD1 (6 bases). The CDR3 totals 14 residues. The V end was cut by 9 bases, the J end by 0 bases, with 13 bases between. Germline V gene sequence: CDR1 MDHEN, CDR2 SYDVKM. The CDR3 bases are TGTGCCAGTCAGGGGTTGTCGAGCACAGATACGCAGTATTTT. It translates to CASQGLSSTDTQYF.

In this sample, this clone turned up once. The J gene is TRBJ1-2, the V gene TRBV7-6; 7 bases are shared with TRBD1. This CDR3 region has 15 residues. Per the germline V gene, CDR1 is SGHVS and CDR2 is FNYEAQ. V was pared by 5 bases and J by 1 base, with 7 bases of the junction left unmatched. As DNA, the CDR3 is TGTGCCAGCAGCCAGGACAGGCTGCTTAACTATGGCTACACCTTC. Encoded protein: CASSQDRLLNYGYTF.

The J gene is TRBJ2-3, the V gene TRBV19; TRBD2 aligns across 8 bases. V shed 6 bases and J 4 bases; nucleotides not matched to a gene: 12. This CDR3 region has 16 residues. The germline V gene encodes CDR1 LNHDA and CDR2 SQIVND (reference sequence). CDR3 loop: CASRDYRAGAADTQYF. The CDR3 DNA sequence: TGTGCCAGTAGGGACTATAGAGCGGGGGCGGCAGATACGCAGTATTTT.

The V call is TRBV10-2, the J call TRBJ2-5; D gene unclear. Germline V CDR1 and CDR2: WSHSY, SAAADI. This CDR3 spans 10 amino acids. Trimming pared 6 bases from V and 4 bases from J, leaving 3 bases between. CDR3 sequence: CASRAETQYF. The CDR3 bases are TGCGCCAGCAGAGCAGAGACCCAGTACTTC.

The chain uses TRBV3-1 (or the pseudogene TRBV3-2) and TRBJ2-5, with D possibly matching TRBD2 (5 bases). The CDR3 is 16 residues long. CDR1 is LGHDT, CDR2 YNNKEL, per germline (reference sequence). The V gene lost 3 bases and the J gene lost 5 bases, with 19 bases spanning the gap. CDR3 amino acids: CASSQPDRVRGETQYF. The CDR3 DNA reads as TGTGCCAGCAGCCAGCCAGACCGGGTTCGCGGGGAGACCCAGTACTTC.

The rearrangement joins TRBV19 to TRBJ1-1; TRBD1 might be the D (6 bases). With 6 bases removed from V and 1 base from J, the gap between germline ends came to 18 bases. The CDR3 has 16 amino acids. CDR1 is LNHDA and CDR2 is SQIVND in the germline V gene (reference sequence). In DNA, the CDR3 is TGTGCCAGTAGCCTAGGGCAGGGGCCAAGGAACACTGAAGCTTTCTTT. Translation gives CASSLGQGPRNTEAFF. Full variable domain (rest looked up from reference TRBV19 and TRBJ1-1): DGGITQSPKYLFRKEGQNVTLSCEQNLNHDAMYWYRQDPGQGLRLIYYSQIVNDFQKGDIAEGYSVSREKKESFPLTVTSAQKNPTAFYLCASSLGQGPRNTEAFFGQGTRLTVV.

The chain recombines TRBV5-1 with TRBJ2-4; TRBD2 agrees at 7 bases. Trimming took 0 bases from V and 7 from J; bases not matched to a gene: 4. Germline V gene sequence: CDR1 SGHRS, CDR2 YFSETQ. The CDR3 length is 14 residues. Written as DNA, the CDR3 is TGCGCCAGCAGCTTGGATGAGGGAGGGAACATTCAGTACTTC. Translated: CASSLDEGGNIQYF.

The rearrangement links TRBV5-8 to TRBJ1-2; 7 bases are shared with TRBD1. CDR3 length: 14 residues. CDR1 is SGHTS and CDR2 is YDEGEE in the germline V gene. J was trimmed by 9 bases and V by 0 bases; bases with no gene match: 8. The CDR3 is CASSLEFGDSSYTF. The CDR3 DNA reads TGTGCCAGCAGCTTGGAATTTGGGGACAGTAGCTACACCTTC.

The genes are TRBV11-2 and TRBJ1-4; D unclear. V lost 4 bases to trimming and J lost 6 bases, with 15 bases between them. This CDR3 region has 15 residues. Germline CDR1 is SGHAT and CDR2 is FQNNGV. CDR3 DNA: TGTGCCAGCAGCTCGGACCGTTTCGGGGATGAAAAACTGTTTTTT. This sequence encodes CASSSDRFGDEKLFF.

In its sample, this clone was seen once. The chain carries TRBV12-3 or TRBV12-4 and TRBJ2-5, with 7 bases matching TRBD1. J gave up 2 bases and V 6 bases, and 3 bases lay outside the gene matches. The CDR3 runs to 13 residues. CDR3 protein: CASSPGQQETQYF. Written as DNA, the CDR3 is TGTGCCAGCAGCCCGGGACAGCAAGAGACCCAGTACTTC.